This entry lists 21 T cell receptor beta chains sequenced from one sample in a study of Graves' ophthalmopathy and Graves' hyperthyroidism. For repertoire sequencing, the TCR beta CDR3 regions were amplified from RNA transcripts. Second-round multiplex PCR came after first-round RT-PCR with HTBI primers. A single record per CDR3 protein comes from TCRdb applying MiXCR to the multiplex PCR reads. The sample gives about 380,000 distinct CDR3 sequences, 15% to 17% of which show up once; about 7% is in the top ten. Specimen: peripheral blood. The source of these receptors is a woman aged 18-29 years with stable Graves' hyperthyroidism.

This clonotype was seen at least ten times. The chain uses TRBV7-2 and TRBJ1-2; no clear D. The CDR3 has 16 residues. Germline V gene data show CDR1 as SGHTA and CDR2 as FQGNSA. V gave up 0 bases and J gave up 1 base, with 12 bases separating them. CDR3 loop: CASSLAGRGGNYGYTF. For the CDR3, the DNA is TGTGCCAGCAGCTTAGCCGGGCGGGGAGGTAACTATGGCTACACCTTC.

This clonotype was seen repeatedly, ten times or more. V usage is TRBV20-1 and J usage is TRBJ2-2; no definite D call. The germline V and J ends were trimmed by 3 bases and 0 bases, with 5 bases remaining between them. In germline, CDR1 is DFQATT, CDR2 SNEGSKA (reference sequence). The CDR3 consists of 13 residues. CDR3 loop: CSASVTNTGELFF. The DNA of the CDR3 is TGCAGTGCTAGCGTAACGAACACCGGGGAGCTGTTTTTT.

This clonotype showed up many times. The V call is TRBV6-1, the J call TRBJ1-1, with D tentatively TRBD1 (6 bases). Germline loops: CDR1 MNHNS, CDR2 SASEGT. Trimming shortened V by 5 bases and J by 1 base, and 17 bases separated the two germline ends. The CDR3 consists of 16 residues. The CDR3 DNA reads TGTGCCAGCAGTACAGGCAGGGGAACGGGGAACACTGAAGCTTTCTTT. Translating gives CASSTGRGTGNTEAFF.

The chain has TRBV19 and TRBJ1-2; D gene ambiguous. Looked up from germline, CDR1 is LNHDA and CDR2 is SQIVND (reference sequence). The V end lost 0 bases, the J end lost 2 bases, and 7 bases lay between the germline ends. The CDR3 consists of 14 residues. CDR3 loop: CASSIENKNYGYTF. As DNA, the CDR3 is TGTGCCAGTAGTATAGAGAACAAGAACTATGGCTACACCTTC.

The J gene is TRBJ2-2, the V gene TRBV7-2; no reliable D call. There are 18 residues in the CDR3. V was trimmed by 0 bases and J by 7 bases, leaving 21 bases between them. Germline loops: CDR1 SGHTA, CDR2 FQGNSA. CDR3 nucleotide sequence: TGTGCCAGCAGCTTAGCTGTAGGGTGGCACCTCTCCCTCGGGGAGCTGTTTTTT. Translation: CASSLAVGWHLSLGELFF.

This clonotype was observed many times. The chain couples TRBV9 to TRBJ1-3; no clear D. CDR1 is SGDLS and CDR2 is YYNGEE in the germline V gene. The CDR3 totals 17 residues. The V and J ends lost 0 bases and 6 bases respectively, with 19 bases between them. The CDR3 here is CASSVELTGRRENTIYF. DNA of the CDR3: TGTGCCAGCAGCGTAGAATTAACGGGGAGGAGAGAAAACACCATATATTTT.

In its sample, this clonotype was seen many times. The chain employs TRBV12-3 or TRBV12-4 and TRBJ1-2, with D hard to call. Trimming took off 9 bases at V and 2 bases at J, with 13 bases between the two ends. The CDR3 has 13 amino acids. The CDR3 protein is CASTQEPNYGYTF. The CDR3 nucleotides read TGTGCCAGTACCCAGGAGCCCAACTATGGCTACACCTTC.

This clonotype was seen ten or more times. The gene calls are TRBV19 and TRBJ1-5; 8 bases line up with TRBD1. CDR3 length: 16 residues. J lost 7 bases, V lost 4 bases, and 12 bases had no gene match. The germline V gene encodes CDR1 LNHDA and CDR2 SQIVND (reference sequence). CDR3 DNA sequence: TGTGCCAGTAGTAACCTTCCCGGGACAGGTGGGCAGCCCCAGCATTTT. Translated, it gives CASSNLPGTGGQPQHF.

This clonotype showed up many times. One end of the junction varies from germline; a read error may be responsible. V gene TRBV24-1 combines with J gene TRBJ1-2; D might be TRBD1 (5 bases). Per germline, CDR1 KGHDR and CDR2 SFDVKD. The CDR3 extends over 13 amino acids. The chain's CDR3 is CATSDSGSYRYTF. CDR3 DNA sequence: TGTGCCACCAGTGATTCAGGGTCCTATCGCTACACCTTC.

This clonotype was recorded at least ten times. DNA of the CDR3: TGCAGCGTTGAAGATTCGGACTCCTACGAGCAGTACTTC. This sequence encodes CSVEDSDSYEQYF. V gene TRBV29-1 combines with J gene TRBJ2-7; no definite D call. Trimming cost V 0 bases and J 0 bases, with 6 bases left between them. The CDR3 runs 13 residues. Germline CDR1 reads SQVTM; CDR2 reads ANQGSEA.

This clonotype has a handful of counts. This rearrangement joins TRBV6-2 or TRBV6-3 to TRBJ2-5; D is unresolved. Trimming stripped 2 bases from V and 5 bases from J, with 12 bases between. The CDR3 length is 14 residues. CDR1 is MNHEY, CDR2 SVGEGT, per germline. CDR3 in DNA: TGTGCCAGCAGTTACGCCGACGAGGTGGAGACCCAGTACTTC. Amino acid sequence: CASSYADEVETQYF.

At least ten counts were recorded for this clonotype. This CDR3 reads CASSLASEVTIQETQYF. The CDR3 bases are TGTGCCAGCAGCTTAGCTTCGGAGGTAACGATTCAAGAGACCCAGTACTTC. This rearrangement joins TRBV11-1 to TRBJ2-5, with D perhaps TRBD2 (5 bases). Trimming shortened V by 0 bases and J by 2 bases, and 16 bases separated the two germline ends. This CDR3 comprises 17 residues. CDR1 and CDR2 (germline): SGHAT, FQDESV (reference sequence).

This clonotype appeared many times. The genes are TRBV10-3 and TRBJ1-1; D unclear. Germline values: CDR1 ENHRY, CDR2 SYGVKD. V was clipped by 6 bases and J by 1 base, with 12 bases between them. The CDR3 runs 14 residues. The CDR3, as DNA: TGTGCCATCAGGGGAGGGAATACGAACACTGAAGCTTTCTTT. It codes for CAIRGGNTNTEAFF.

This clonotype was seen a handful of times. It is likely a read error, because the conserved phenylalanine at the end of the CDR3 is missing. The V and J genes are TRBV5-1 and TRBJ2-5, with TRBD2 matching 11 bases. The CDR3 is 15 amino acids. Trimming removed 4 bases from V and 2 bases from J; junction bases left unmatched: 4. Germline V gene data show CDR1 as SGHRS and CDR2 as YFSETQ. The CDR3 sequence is CASSRTSGSQETQYS. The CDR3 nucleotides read TGCGCCAGCAGCAGGACTAGCGGGTCACAAGAGACCCAGTACTCC.

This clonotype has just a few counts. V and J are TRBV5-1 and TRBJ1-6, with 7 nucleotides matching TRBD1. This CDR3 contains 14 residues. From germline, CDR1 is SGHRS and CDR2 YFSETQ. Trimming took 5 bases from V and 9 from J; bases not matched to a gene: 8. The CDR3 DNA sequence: TGCGCCAGCAGGGAAACAGGGGAGATTTCACCCCTCCACTTT. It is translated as CASRETGEISPLHF.

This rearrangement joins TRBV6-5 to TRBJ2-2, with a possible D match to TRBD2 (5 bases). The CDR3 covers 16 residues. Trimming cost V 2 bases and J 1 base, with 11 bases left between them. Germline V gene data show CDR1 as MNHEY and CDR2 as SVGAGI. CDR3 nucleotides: TGTGCCAGCAGTTACGACTCCGGGATGAACACCGGGGAGCTGTTTTTT. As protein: CASSYDSGMNTGELFF.

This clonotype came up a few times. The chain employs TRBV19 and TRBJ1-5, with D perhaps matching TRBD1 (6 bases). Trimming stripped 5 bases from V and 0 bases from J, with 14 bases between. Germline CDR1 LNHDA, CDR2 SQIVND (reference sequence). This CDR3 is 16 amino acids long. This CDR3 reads CASSSWQGNSNQPQHF. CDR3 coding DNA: TGTGCCAGTAGTTCCTGGCAGGGGAATAGCAATCAGCCCCAGCATTTT. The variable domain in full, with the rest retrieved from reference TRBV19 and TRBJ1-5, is DGGITQSPKYLFRKEGQNVTLSCEQNLNHDAMYWYRQDPGQGLRLIYYSQIVNDFQKGDIAEGYSVSREKKESFPLTVTSAQKNPTAFYLCASSSWQGNSNQPQHFGDGTRLSIL.

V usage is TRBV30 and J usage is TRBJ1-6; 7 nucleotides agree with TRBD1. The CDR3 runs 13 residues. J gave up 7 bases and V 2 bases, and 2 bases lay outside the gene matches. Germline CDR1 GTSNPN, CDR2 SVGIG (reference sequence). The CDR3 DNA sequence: TGTGCCTGGAGTACGGGACAGAATTCACCCCTCCACTTT. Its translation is CAWSTGQNSPLHF.

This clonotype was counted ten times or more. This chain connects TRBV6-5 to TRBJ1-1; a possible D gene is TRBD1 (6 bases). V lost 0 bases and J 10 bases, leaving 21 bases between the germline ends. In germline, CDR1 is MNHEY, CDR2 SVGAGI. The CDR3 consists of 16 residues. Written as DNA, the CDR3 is TGTGCCAGCAGTTACTCGGCAGGGGCGGGGGTGGTTGGAGCTTTCTTT. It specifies CASSYSAGAGVVGAFF.

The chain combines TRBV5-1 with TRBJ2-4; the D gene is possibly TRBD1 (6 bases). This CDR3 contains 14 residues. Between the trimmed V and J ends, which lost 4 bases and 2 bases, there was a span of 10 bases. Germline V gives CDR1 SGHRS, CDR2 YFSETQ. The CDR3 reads CASSEQGSKNIQYF. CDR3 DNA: TGCGCCAGCAGCGAACAGGGTTCCAAAAACATTCAGTACTTC.

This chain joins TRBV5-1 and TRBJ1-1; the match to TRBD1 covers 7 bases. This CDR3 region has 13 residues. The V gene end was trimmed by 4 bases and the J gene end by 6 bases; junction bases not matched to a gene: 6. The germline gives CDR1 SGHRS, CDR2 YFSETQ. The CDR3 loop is CASSHPTGAEAFF. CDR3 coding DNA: TGCGCCAGCAGCCACCCCACAGGGGCTGAAGCTTTCTTT.